Reported below is one TCR beta chain. With 1 base clipped from V and 6 bases from J, the junction kept 12 bases outside the gene matches. This CDR3 is 16 amino acids long. Germline CDR1 SQVTM, CDR2 ANQGSEA. As handled by the study authors: Amplification from reference gene primers served as the basis for estimated nucleated cell counts. Only in-frame clones appear in the TCRdb table, and some are missing; sequencing was by immunoSEQ multiplex PCR. V and J calls plus clone size are reproduced from that table; the DNA served to infer D and trimming. The table lists fewer than 200,000 clones, approximately 86% of them singletons, with less than 3.5% in the top ten. The sample originates from a study of blood T cell repertoires in COVID-19. Across the study: Sites across the United States, Italy and Spain contributed samples from acute and convalescent COVID-19. In each case, the material was cDNA or gDNA derived from T cells, B-cell-depleted T cells, or PBMCs.

V and J are TRBV29-1 and TRBJ1-2, with TRBD1 matching 9 bases. This clonotype was obtained from a man between 40 and 49 years old with active or convalescent COVID-19. The sequenced sample consisted of peripheral blood. CDR3 sequence (DNA): TGCAGCGTTGAAGGGGGGAATAGAGGGACAGGGAATGGCTACACCTTC. This sequence encodes CSVEGGNRGTGNGYTF.